This T cell receptor beta chain was sequenced during a study of control samples from healthy donors and cancer patients (dated by TCRdb to 2018 to 2020). V and J are truncated by 5 bases and 0 bases respectively, leaving an intervening sequence of 10 bases. The cysteine opens and the phenylalanine closes a CDR3 of 14 amino acids. Only the CDR3 portion is preserved as DNA: 42 bases, with reading frame beginning at the first base. CDR1 and CDR2 (KGHSH, LQKENI) derive from the germline V gene. Concerning this clone itself: Its target antigen remains unknown. No base quality information exists; no much larger clone differs at one position.

Library preparation employed the immunoSEQ multiplex PCR assay. Here the immuneACCESS table is served through TCRdb, limited to in-frame sequences with V and J called. Missing clones are a known gap in these copies; in checked studies unresolved V genes cover under half, and the rest lacks a known reason. The sample has some 73,000 clones on record, 90% to 95% of them singletons. The ten top clones hold over 5% of the sample. This receptor was obtained from a woman aged 40 to 55 in good health. The sequenced material came from blood. In this chain, TRBV18 is recombined with TRBJ1-2, with TRBD1 perhaps the D gene, on 6 matching bases. The sequenced DNA is TGTGCCAGCTCAATTGGGACATCTAACTATGGCTACACCTTC. Translated, it gives CASSIGTSNYGYTF.